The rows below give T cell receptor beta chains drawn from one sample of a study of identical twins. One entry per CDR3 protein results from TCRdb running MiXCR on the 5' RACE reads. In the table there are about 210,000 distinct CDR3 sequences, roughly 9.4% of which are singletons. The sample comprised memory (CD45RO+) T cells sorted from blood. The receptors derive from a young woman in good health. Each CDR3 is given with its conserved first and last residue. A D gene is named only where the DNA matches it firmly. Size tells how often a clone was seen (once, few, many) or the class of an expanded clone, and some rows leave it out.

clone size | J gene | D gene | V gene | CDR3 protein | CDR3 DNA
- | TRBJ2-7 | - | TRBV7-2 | CASSLEALSSYEQYF | TGTGCCAGCAGCTTAGAAGCGCTCAGCTCCTACGAGCAGTACTTC
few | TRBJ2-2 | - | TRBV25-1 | CASSEYFGELFF | TGTGCCAGCAGTGAATATTTCGGGGAGCTGTTTTTT
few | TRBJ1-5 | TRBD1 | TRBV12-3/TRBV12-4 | CASSMGQRNQPQHF | TGTGCCAGCAGCATGGGACAGCGAAATCAGCCCCAGCATTTT
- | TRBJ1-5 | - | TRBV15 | CATSRLHTAFTYSNQPQHF | TGTGCCACCAGCAGACTACACACAGCTTTTACGTATAGCAATCAGCCCCAGCATTTT
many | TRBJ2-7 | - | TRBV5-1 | CASSLDGGTYEQYF | TGCGCCAGCAGTCTCGACGGAGGAACCTACGAGCAGTACTTC
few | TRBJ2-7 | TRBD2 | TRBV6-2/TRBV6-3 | CASSISGSGNEQYF | TGTGCCAGCAGTATTAGCGGGAGTGGCAACGAGCAGTACTTC
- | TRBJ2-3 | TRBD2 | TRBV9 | CASSPHAGGDTDTQYF | TGTGCCAGCAGCCCCCACGCGGGAGGGGACACAGATACGCAGTATTTT
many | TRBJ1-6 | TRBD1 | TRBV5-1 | CASSKGQGYSPLHF | TGCGCCAGCAGCAAGGGACAGGGGTATTCACCCCTCCACTTT
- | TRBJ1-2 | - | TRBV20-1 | CSAREWRGFYGYTF | TGCAGTGCTAGAGAGTGGAGGGGTTTCTATGGCTACACCTTC
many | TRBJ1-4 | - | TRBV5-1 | CASSLDQLKGKLFF | TGCGCCAGCAGCTTGGACCAACTAAAGGGAAAACTGTTTTTT
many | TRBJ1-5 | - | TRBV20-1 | CSAIRDNQPQHF | TGCAGTGCTATTCGGGACAATCAGCCCCAGCATTTT
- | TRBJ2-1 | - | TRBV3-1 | CASSPLSAGEQFF | TGTGCCAGCAGCCCACTCTCTGCCGGTGAGCAGTTCTTC
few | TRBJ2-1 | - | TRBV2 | CASSSQGPYNEQFF | TGTGCCAGCTCTTCTCAGGGGCCCTACAATGAGCAGTTCTTC
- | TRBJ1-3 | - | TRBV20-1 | CSAYGPPAGNTIYF | TGCAGTGCTTACGGGCCGCCGGCGGGAAACACCATATATTTT
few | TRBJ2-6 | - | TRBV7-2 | CASSLGPYSGANVLTF | TGTGCCAGCAGCTTAGGACCCTATTCTGGGGCCAACGTCCTGACTTTC
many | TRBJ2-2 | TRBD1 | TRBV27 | CASRRTQGLGTGELFF | TGTGCCAGCAGGAGGACACAGGGGTTAGGAACCGGGGAGCTGTTTTTT
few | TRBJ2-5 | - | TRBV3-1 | CASSSEGTQYF | TGTGCCAGCAGCAGTGAGGGGACCCAGTACTTC
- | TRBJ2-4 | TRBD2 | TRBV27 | CASISGSRVPKNIQYF | TGTGCCAGCATTAGCGGGAGTCGTGTACCCAAAAACATTCAGTACTTC
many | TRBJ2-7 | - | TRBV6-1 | CASRKLGLASYEQYF | TGTGCCAGCAGAAAACTGGGGCTCGCCTCCTACGAGCAGTACTTC
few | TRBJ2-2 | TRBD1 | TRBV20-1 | CSATRQGPNTGELFF | TGCAGTGCCACTAGACAGGGACCGAACACCGGGGAGCTGTTTTTT
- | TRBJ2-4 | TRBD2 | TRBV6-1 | CASSEERGRNIQYF | TGTGCCAGCAGTGAAGAGCGGGGAAGAAACATTCAGTACTTC
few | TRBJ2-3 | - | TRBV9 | CASSVYRGAGLTDTQYF | TGTGCCAGCAGCGTATACAGGGGCGCGGGACTCACAGATACGCAGTATTTT
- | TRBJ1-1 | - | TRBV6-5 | CASSYSGRLTEAFF | TGTGCCAGCAGTTACTCCGGAAGGTTGACTGAAGCTTTCTTT
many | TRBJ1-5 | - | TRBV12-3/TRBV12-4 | CASTGNHQPQHF | TGTGCCAGCACGGGCAATCATCAGCCCCAGCATTTT
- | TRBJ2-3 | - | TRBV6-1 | CASSASRRPTDTQYF | TGTGCCAGCAGTGCGTCTAGAAGGCCCACAGATACGCAGTATTTT
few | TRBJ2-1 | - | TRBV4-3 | CASSQDLGGSPYNEQFF | TGCGCCAGCAGCCAAGATCTAGGGGGATCGCCCTACAATGAGCAGTTCTTC
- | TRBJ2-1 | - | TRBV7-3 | CASSLVASSYNEQFF | TGTGCCAGCAGCTTAGTCGCTAGCTCCTACAATGAGCAGTTCTTC
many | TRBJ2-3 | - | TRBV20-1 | CSARKYDLTDTQYF | TGCAGTGCTAGGAAGTACGACCTCACAGATACGCAGTATTTT
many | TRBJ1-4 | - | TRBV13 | CASSLRDTGFNEKLFF | TGTGCCAGCAGCCTACGGGACACCGGGTTTAATGAAAAACTGTTTTTT